These 23 T cell receptor beta chains originate from one sample sequenced in a study of blood T cell repertoires in COVID-19. Only in-frame clones appear in the TCRdb table, and some are missing; sequencing was by immunoSEQ multiplex PCR. The data show 200,000 to 250,000 clones, approximately 80% seen once. What was sequenced was peripheral blood. Receptors were obtained from a woman at least 80 years old with active or convalescent COVID-19.

The chain combines TRBV9 with TRBJ2-1, with D possibly TRBD2 on 6 matching bases. This CDR3 is 18 amino acids long. The germline V gene encodes CDR1 SGDLS and CDR2 YYNGEE. V was trimmed by 0 bases and J by 0 bases, leaving 16 bases between them. CDR3 protein: CASSVAGSGGRSYNEQFF. In nucleotides, the CDR3 is TGTGCCAGCAGCGTAGCGGGTAGCGGAGGCCGCTCCTACAATGAGCAGTTCTTC.

The chain has TRBV11-2 and TRBJ1-4; D is unresolved. Germline V lookup: CDR1 SGHAT, CDR2 FQNNGV. Deletions cut 1 base from V and 5 bases from J, with 11 bases between. CDR3 size: 15 residues. The CDR3 protein is CASSLGATPNEKLFF. The CDR3, as DNA: TGTGCCAGCAGCTTAGGTGCCACACCAAATGAAAAACTGTTTTTT.

The CDR3: CASGLPDTHKEKLFF. The CDR3 DNA sequence: TGTGCTAGTGGTCTCCCGGACACTCATAAGGAAAAACTGTTTTTT. The chain links TRBV12-5 to TRBJ1-4; maybe TRBD1 (5 bases). The V end was cut by 5 bases, the J end by 8 bases, with 18 bases between. Germline loops: CDR1 LGHNT, CDR2 FRNRAP. The CDR3 runs 15 residues.

The J gene is TRBJ1-2, the V gene TRBV19; 8 bases agree with TRBD1. Germline V lookup: CDR1 LNHDA, CDR2 SQIVND (reference sequence). Losses at the gene ends were 8 bases for V and 1 base for J; bases not matched to a gene: 6. The CDR3 is 14 residues long. CDR3 bases: TGTGCCAGTGCTCGAGACAGGGGTAACTATGGCTACACCTTC. Translated: CASARDRGNYGYTF.

This clone was observed once. The rearrangement joins TRBV6-5 to TRBJ2-7, with D maybe TRBD1 (6 bases). CDR3 length: 14 residues. Germline CDR1 is MNHEY and CDR2 is SVGAGI. The V end was cut by 6 bases, the J end by 0 bases, with 12 bases between. In DNA form, the CDR3 reads TGTGCCAGCAGCCGGACAGCGAGCTCCTACGAGCAGTACTTC. Translated: CASSRTASSYEQYF.

The gene calls are TRBV5-4 and TRBJ1-4, with D perhaps TRBD1 (5 bases). Germline values: CDR1 SGHNT, CDR2 YYREEE (reference sequence). The CDR3 length is 14 residues. V was trimmed by 4 bases and J by 10 bases, leaving 17 bases between them. CDR3 nucleotide sequence: TGTGCCAGCAGCGCGGCGGGGGTGAGCCTAAAACTGTTTTTT. Translating gives CASSAAGVSLKLFF.

The V and J genes are TRBV7-9 and TRBJ2-5, with no clear D. Deletions cut 5 bases from V and 4 bases from J, with 11 bases between. CDR3 size: 13 residues. Per the germline V gene, CDR1 is SEHNR and CDR2 is FQNEAQ (reference sequence). The CDR3 reads CASSPPSVETQYF. Here the CDR3 DNA reads TGTGCCAGCAGCCCCCCATCGGTAGAGACCCAGTACTTC.

This chain links TRBV5-5 with TRBJ1-1; tentatively, D is TRBD1 (6 bases). Trimming took off 4 bases at V and 0 bases at J, with 13 bases between the two ends. This CDR3 contains 15 residues. CDR1 SGHKS and CDR2 YYEKEE come from the germline V gene (reference sequence). The CDR3 region is CASSREDRLNTEAFF. The CDR3 nucleotides read TGTGCCAGCAGCCGAGAGGACAGATTGAACACTGAAGCTTTCTTT.

The V gene is TRBV7-3, the J gene TRBJ2-1, with 9 bases that match TRBD1. Germline lookup yields CDR1 SGHTA and CDR2 FQGTGA. The CDR3 is made up of 15 amino acids. The V gene end was trimmed by 2 bases and the J gene end by 7 bases; junction bases not matched to a gene: 6. The CDR3 sequence is CASSLYRGRNNEQFF. CDR3 DNA: TGTGCCAGCAGCTTATACAGGGGGCGAAATAATGAGCAGTTCTTC.

The gene calls are TRBV5-1 and TRBJ2-2; a possible D gene is TRBD2 (5 bases). CDR1 is SGHRS, CDR2 YFSETQ, per germline. Deletions cut 1 base from V and 4 bases from J, with 11 bases between. This CDR3 contains 15 residues. CDR3 amino acids: CASSLSGGGTGELFF. The DNA for the CDR3 is TGCGCCAGCAGCTTGTCCGGAGGTGGCACCGGGGAGCTGTTTTTT.

The chain carries TRBV19 and TRBJ1-5, with TRBD1 matching over 7 bases. The CDR3 is 12 amino acids. Germline assignment: CDR1 LNHDA and CDR2 SQIVND (reference sequence). The ends lost 7 bases at V and 4 bases at J; junction bases unmatched: 1. CDR3 in DNA: TGTGCCAGTACGACAGGGAATCAGCCCCAGCATTTT. This translates into CASTTGNQPQHF.

This rearrangement joins TRBV2 to TRBJ2-6; TRBD2 might be the D (6 bases). This CDR3 comprises 21 residues. Trimming took 2 bases from V and 0 from J, leaving 23 bases between them. Germline CDR1 SNHLY, CDR2 FYNNEI. The CDR3 region is CASSERGRRIPGSSGANVLTF. The CDR3, as DNA: TGTGCCAGCAGTGAAAGAGGGAGGAGAATCCCCGGGAGCTCTGGGGCCAACGTCCTGACTTTC. Based on the CDR3 plus reference TRBV2 and TRBJ2-6, the full variable domain is EPEVTQTPSHQVTQMGQEVILRCVPISNHLYFYWYRQILGQKVEFLVSFYNNEISEKSEIFDDQFSVERPDGSNFTLKIRSTKLEDSAMYFCASSERGRRIPGSSGANVLTFGAGSRLTVL.

The V gene is TRBV4-2, the J gene TRBJ2-1; D is unresolved. This CDR3 spans 14 amino acids. V lost 1 base, J lost 9 bases, and 13 bases lay in between. CDR1 and CDR2 from the germline V gene are LGHNA and YNFKEQ. The CDR3, as DNA: TGTGCCAGCAGCCAAGGCCCGTCTACGGGTGAGCAGTTCTTC. Encoded protein: CASSQGPSTGEQFF.

The gene calls are TRBV18 and TRBJ1-5, with D possibly matching TRBD1 (5 bases). V was pared by 1 base and J by 0 bases, with 10 bases between. CDR3 size: 16 residues. The germline CDR1 and CDR2 sequences are KGHSH and LQKENI. This chain's CDR3 is CASSPLGGNSNQPQHF. The DNA of the CDR3 is TGTGCCAGCTCACCACTGGGGGGGAATAGCAATCAGCCCCAGCATTTT.

The V call is TRBV4-2, the J call TRBJ1-4; 8 bases match TRBD1. Germline assignment: CDR1 LGHNA and CDR2 YNFKEQ. With V trimmed by 2 bases and J by 9 bases, 14 bases remained unmatched. The CDR3 has 17 residues. This CDR3 reads CASSQPPAQGGGQKLFF. In nucleotides, the CDR3 is TGTGCCAGCAGCCAACCCCCCGCACAGGGGGGCGGACAAAAACTGTTTTTT.

The genes are TRBV6-5 and TRBJ1-1; perhaps TRBD1 as D (5 bases). Germline CDR1 MNHEY, CDR2 SVGAGI. The V end lost 9 bases, the J end lost 2 bases, and 10 bases lay between the germline ends. The CDR3 is 12 amino acids. The CDR3 sequence is CASTGSNTEAFF. CDR3 coding DNA: TGTGCCAGTACAGGTAGCAACACTGAAGCTTTCTTT.

A single count supports this clone. The chain combines TRBV7-9 with TRBJ2-1; tentative D call: TRBD1 (5 bases). Germline CDR1 is SEHNR and CDR2 is FQNEAQ (reference sequence). The CDR3 spans 13 residues. Between the trimmed V and J ends, which lost 3 bases and 9 bases, there was a span of 12 bases. The CDR3, as DNA: TGTGCCAGCAGCTTTCAGGGATTGGTTGAGCAGTTCTTC. It yields the protein CASSFQGLVEQFF. Full variable domain (missing parts from reference TRBV7-9 and TRBJ2-1): DTGVSQNPRHKITKRGQNVTFRCDPISEHNRLYWYRQTLGQGPEFLTYFQNEAQLEKSRLLSDRFSAERPKGSFSTLEIQRTEQGDSAMYLCASSFQGLVEQFFGPGTRLTVL.

This chain uses TRBV2 with TRBJ2-1; 9 nucleotides line up with TRBD2. Trimming at V came to 6 bases and at J to 2 bases, leaving 8 bases not matched to a gene. The CDR3 has 16 amino acids. In germline, CDR1 is SNHLY, CDR2 FYNNEI. For the CDR3, the DNA is TGTGCCAGCAGGGACCTTAGCGGGGGCACCTACAATGAGCAGTTCTTC. Amino acid sequence: CASRDLSGGTYNEQFF.

The chain carries TRBV11-3 and TRBJ1-1; D is perhaps TRBD1 (5 bases). Germline loops: CDR1 SGHNT, CDR2 YENEEA. Trimming shortened V by 5 bases and J by 4 bases, and 14 bases separated the two germline ends. This CDR3 comprises 14 residues. The CDR3, as DNA: TGTGCCAGCAGCAAACGGACATCGATCACTGAAGCTTTCTTT. Amino acid sequence: CASSKRTSITEAFF.

The rearrangement uses TRBV7-3 and TRBJ2-4; 13 nucleotides align to TRBD2. Germline V gene lookup returns CDR1 SGHTA and CDR2 FQGTGA. The CDR3 consists of 15 residues. Losses at the gene ends were 6 bases for V and 5 bases for J; bases not matched to a gene: 4. This chain's CDR3 is CASRSGLAGENIQYF. For the CDR3, the DNA is TGTGCCAGCAGATCAGGACTAGCGGGGGAAAACATTCAGTACTTC.

The rearrangement links TRBV5-6 to TRBJ1-2, with D possibly matching TRBD1 (5 bases). In germline, CDR1 is SGHDT, CDR2 YYEEEE. The ends were cut back, 0 bases at V and 1 base at J, with 16 bases in the middle. This CDR3 has 17 amino acids. CDR3 residues: CASSLVPGHNNNYGYTF. The CDR3 bases are TGTGCCAGCAGCTTGGTGCCCGGACACAACAATAACTATGGCTACACCTTC.

The chain recombines TRBV19 with TRBJ1-5; a possible D gene is TRBD1 (6 bases). The CDR3 extends over 15 amino acids. Germline V gives CDR1 LNHDA, CDR2 SQIVND (reference sequence). The V and J ends lost 2 bases and 5 bases respectively, with 13 bases between them. This chain's CDR3 is CASSIQGRGHQPQHF. DNA for the CDR3: TGTGCCAGTAGTATACAGGGGAGAGGGCATCAGCCCCAGCATTTT.

V is TRBV18 and J is TRBJ1-5; D remains unclear. V lost 9 bases and J 4 bases, leaving 10 bases between the germline ends. Germline CDR1 KGHSH, CDR2 LQKENI. CDR3 length: 12 amino acids. The CDR3: CASTTGNQPQHF. CDR3 coding DNA: TGTGCCAGTACGACGGGTAATCAGCCCCAGCATTTT.